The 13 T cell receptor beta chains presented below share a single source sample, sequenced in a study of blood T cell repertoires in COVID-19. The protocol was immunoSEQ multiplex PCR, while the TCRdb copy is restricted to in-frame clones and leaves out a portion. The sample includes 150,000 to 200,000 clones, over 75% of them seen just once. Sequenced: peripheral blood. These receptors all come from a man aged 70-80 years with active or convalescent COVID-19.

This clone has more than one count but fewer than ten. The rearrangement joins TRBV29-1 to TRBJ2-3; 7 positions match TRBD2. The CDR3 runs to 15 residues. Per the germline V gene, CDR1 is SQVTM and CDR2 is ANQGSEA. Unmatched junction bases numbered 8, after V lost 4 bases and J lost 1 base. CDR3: CSVGVGGSRTDTQYF. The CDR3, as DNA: TGCAGCGTTGGGGTTGGCGGGAGCCGCACAGATACGCAGTATTTT.

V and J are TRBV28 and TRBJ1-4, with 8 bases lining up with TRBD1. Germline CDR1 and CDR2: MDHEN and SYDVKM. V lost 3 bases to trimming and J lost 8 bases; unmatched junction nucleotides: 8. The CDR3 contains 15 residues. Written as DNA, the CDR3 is TGTGCCAGCAGTTTTCCTGGACAGGGTGAGGAAAAACTGTTTTTT. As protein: CASSFPGQGEEKLFF.

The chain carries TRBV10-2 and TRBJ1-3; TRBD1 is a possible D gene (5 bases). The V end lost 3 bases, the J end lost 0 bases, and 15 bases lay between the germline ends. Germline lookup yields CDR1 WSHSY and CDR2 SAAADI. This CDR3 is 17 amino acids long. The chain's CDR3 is CASSDTQGRLSGNTIYF. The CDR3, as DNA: TGCGCCAGCAGTGATACTCAGGGCCGACTCTCTGGAAACACCATATATTTT.

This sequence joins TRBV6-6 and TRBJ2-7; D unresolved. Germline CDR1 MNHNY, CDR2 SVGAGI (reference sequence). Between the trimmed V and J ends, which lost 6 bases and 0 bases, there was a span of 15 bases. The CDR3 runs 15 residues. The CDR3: CASSQPGSNSYEQYF. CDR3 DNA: TGTGCCAGCAGCCAACCCGGGTCCAACTCCTACGAGCAGTACTTC.

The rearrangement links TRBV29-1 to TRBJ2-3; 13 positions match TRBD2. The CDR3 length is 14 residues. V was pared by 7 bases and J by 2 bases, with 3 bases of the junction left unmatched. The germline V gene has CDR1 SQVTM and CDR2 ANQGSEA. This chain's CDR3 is CSAGTSGATDTQYF. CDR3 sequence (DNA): TGCAGCGCCGGGACTAGCGGGGCCACAGATACGCAGTATTTT.

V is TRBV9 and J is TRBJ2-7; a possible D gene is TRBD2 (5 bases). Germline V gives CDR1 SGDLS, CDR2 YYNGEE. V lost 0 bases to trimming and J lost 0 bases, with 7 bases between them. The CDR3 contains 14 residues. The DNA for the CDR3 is TGTGCCAGCAGCGTAGTAGGGAGCTCCTACGAGCAGTACTTC. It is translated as CASSVVGSSYEQYF.

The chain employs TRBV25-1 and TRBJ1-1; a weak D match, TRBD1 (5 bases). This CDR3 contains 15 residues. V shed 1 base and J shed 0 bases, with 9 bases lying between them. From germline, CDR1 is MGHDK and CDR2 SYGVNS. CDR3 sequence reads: CASSELTALNTEAFF. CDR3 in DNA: TGTGCCAGCAGTGAATTGACAGCCCTGAACACTGAAGCTTTCTTT.

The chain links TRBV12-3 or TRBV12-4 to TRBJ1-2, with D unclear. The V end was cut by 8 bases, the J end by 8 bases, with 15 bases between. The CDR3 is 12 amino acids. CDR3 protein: CASSLLLQGYTF. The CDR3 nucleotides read TGTGCCAGCTCCCTCCTACTCCAAGGCTACACCTTC.

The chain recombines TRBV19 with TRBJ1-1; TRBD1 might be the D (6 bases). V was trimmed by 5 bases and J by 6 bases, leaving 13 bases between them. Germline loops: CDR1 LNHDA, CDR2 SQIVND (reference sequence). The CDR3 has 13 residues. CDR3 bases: TGTGCCAGTAGTGACAGGCCTAACTCTGAAGCTTTCTTT. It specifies CASSDRPNSEAFF.

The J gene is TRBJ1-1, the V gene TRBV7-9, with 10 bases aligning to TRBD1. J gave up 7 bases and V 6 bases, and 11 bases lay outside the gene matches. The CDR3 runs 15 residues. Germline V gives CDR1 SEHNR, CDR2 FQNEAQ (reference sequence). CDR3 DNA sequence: TGTGCCAGCAGGCGGGGGACAGGGGTCGCGGGTGAAGCTTTCTTT. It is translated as CASRRGTGVAGEAFF.

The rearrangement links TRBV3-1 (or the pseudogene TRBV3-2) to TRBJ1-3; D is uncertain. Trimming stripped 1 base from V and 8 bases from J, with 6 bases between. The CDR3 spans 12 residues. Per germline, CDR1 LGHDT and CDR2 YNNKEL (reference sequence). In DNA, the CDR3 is TGTGCCAGCAGCCAAGTGGGAGACACCATATATTTT. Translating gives CASSQVGDTIYF.

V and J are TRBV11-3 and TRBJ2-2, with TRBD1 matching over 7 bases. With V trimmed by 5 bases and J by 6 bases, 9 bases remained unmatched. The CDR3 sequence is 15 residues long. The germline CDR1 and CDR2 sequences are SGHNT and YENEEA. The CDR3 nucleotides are TGTGCCAGCAGCCCGAGCGGCAGGGGGTCCGGGGAGCTGTTTTTT. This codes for CASSPSGRGSGELFF.

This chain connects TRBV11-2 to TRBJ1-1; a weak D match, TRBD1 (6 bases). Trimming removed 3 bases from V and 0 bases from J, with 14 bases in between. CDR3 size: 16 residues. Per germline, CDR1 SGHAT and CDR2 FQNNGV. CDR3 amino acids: CASSLGAHVMNTEAFF. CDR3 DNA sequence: TGTGCCAGCAGCTTGGGGGCTCACGTCATGAACACTGAAGCTTTCTTT.